The present entry profiles one TCR beta chain with its context. Profiling relied on immunoSEQ multiplex PCR, and the TCRdb table lists in-frame clones only, not all of them. This sample carries around 51,000 clones, just over 85% of them seen once, and the ten largest clones take 3.5% to 5%. This record comes from a study of blood T cell repertoires in COVID-19. The TCR was taken from a man older than 75 with active COVID-19. The source material was peripheral blood.

Here the CDR3 DNA reads TGTGCCAGCAGCTTGGGGGGAGGGCGGAGTAACTATGGCTACACCTTC. Residues: CASSLGGGRSNYGYTF. The J gene is TRBJ1-2, the V gene TRBV5-5; no firm D call. The CDR3 has 16 residues. CDR1 and CDR2 from the germline V gene are SGHKS and YYEKEE (reference sequence). The ends were cut back, 0 bases at V and 1 base at J, with 13 bases in the middle.